This is a list of T cell receptor beta chains from one sample in a study of T cell changes during pregnancy in multiple sclerosis. Clones were read by immunoSEQ multiplex PCR, and TCRdb kept only the in-frame ones, dropping some. Altogether more than 65,000 clones are present, 75% to 90% being singletons, with the ten largest covering over 7.5%. Sequencing was performed on peripheral blood, taken after pregnancy. The receptors here all came from a female donor in good health, enrolled as a control in a pregnancy study. Both conserved end residues are trimmed from each CDR3.

v_gene	j_gene	CDR3aa
TRBV6-5	TRBJ1-1	ASSKTGYTEAF
TRBV5-4	TRBJ2-3	ASSRDGTGADTQY
TRBV30	TRBJ2-4	AWSELGLAKNIQY
TRBV10-3	TRBJ1-5	AISGDGGNRPQH
TRBV9	TRBJ2-7	ASSAGGGLEQY
TRBV6-5	TRBJ1-1	ASSYRRGTEAF
TRBV10-3	TRBJ1-6	AISSTGDNSPLH
TRBV9	TRBJ1-1	ASSVAGGLNTEAF
TRBV5-6	TRBJ2-3	ASSPLGVAGAGTDTQY
TRBV7-9	TRBJ1-5	ASSLGVRDTHQPQH
TRBV6-6	TRBJ1-1	ASSYAVNTEAF
TRBV10-3	TRBJ1-1	AISRPGGEAF
TRBV14	TRBJ1-1	ASSQDRNLRRTEAF
TRBV2	TRBJ1-2	AQAETEVFSNYGYT
TRBV5-1	TRBJ1-5	ASSLVGGRQPQH
TRBV5-6	TRBJ2-3	ASSRSSGDFTDTQY
TRBV7-9	TRBJ2-1	ASSPTTGFNEQF
TRBV29-1	TRBJ2-2	SVDRGNTGELF